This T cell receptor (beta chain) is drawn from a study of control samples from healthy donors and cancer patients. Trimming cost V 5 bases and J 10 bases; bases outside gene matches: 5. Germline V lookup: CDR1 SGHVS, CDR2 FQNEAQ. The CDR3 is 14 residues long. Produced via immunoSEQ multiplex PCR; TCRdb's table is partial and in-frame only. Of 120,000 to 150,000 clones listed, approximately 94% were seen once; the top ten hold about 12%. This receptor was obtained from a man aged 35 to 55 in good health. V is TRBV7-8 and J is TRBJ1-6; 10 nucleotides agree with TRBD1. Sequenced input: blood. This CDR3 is CASSPGTGESPLHF. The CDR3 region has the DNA TGTGCCAGCAGCCCCGGGACAGGGGAATCACCCCTCCACTTT.